The 21 T cell receptor beta chains in this list originate from one sample, sequenced in a study of CD8 T cells in Susac syndrome. Reverse transcription of roughly 0.5 to 1 ug RNA was performed with random hexamers. One entry per CDR3 protein results from TCRdb running MiXCR on the immunoSEQ multiplex PCR reads. The data contain some 200,000 distinct CDR3 sequences, roughly 92% of them singletons. Material for sequencing was CD8+ T cells from PBMCs. The source of these receptors is a human donor with multiple sclerosis.

The rearrangement uses TRBV7-9 and TRBJ2-1, with 13 bases lining up with TRBD2. The CDR3 has 17 residues. CDR1 and CDR2 (germline): SEHNR, FQNEAQ (reference sequence). Unmatched junction bases numbered 10, after V lost 6 bases and J lost 5 bases. The CDR3, as DNA: TGTGCCAGCAGTCCTGTCCCAACTAGCGGGGGGGACAATGAGCAGTTCTTC. The encoded protein is CASSPVPTSGGDNEQFF.

The V call is TRBV5-6, the J call TRBJ2-2; D is perhaps TRBD2 (5 bases). The CDR3 is 15 residues long. Trimming stripped 5 bases from V and 0 bases from J, with 11 bases between. Germline V gene data show CDR1 as SGHDT and CDR2 as YYEEEE. CDR3 in DNA: TGTGCCAGCAGACCCGCGGGTTCGAACACCGGGGAGCTGTTTTTT. Protein product: CASRPAGSNTGELFF.

The rearrangement links TRBV5-6 to TRBJ2-7, with TRBD1 matching 8 bases. After removal of 4 bases from V and 2 bases from J, the junction contained 5 bases not matched to a gene. This CDR3 spans 14 amino acids. CDR1 is SGHDT and CDR2 is YYEEEE in the germline V gene. For the CDR3, the DNA is TGTGCCAGCAGCGCAGGGGGCGGAACCTACGAGCAGTACTTC. It is translated as CASSAGGGTYEQYF.

This chain connects TRBV28 to TRBJ2-1, with 11 bases that match TRBD2. V was pared by 1 base and J by 3 bases, with 8 bases of the junction left unmatched. Germline V gene sequence: CDR1 MDHEN, CDR2 SYDVKM. The CDR3 contains 18 residues. The CDR3 sequence: CASSLSLGLAAFYNEQFF. The CDR3 nucleotides are TGTGCCAGCAGTTTATCCCTGGGACTAGCGGCTTTCTACAATGAGCAGTTCTTC.

This chain links TRBV24-1 with TRBJ2-3; 8 positions agree with TRBD1. V gave up 3 bases and J gave up 2 bases; unmatched junction bases: 9. CDR1 and CDR2 (germline): KGHDR, SFDVKD. The CDR3 length is 17 residues. The CDR3 loop reads CATSDPGTGFLTDTQYF. The CDR3 nucleotides read TGTGCCACCAGTGATCCAGGGACAGGCTTCCTCACAGATACGCAGTATTTT.

The rearrangement joins TRBV7-9 to TRBJ2-5, with a weak D call TRBD2 (6 bases). The CDR3 is 16 amino acids. Germline V gives CDR1 SEHNR, CDR2 FQNEAQ (reference sequence). Trimming cost V 1 base and J 5 bases, with 17 bases left between them. CDR3 sequence: CASSLEGRRGRETQYF. The CDR3 bases are TGTGCCAGCAGCTTAGAGGGGAGGCGGGGACGGGAGACCCAGTACTTC.

The chain couples TRBV12-3 or TRBV12-4 to TRBJ1-5; possible D gene TRBD1, 6 bases. The V gene lost 5 bases and the J gene lost 6 bases, with 17 bases spanning the gap. The CDR3 loop spans 15 amino acids. The CDR3 spells CASSLQGIASQPQHF. As DNA, the CDR3 is TGTGCCAGCAGTCTACAGGGAATCGCGAGTCAGCCCCAGCATTTT.

The V and J genes are TRBV19 and TRBJ1-5; D ambiguous. The ends were cut back, 3 bases at V and 0 bases at J, with 6 bases in the middle. Germline CDR1 and CDR2: LNHDA and SQIVND (reference sequence). This CDR3 region has 14 residues. The DNA for the CDR3 is TGTGCCAGTAGTATGAGGGCTAGCAATCAGCCCCAGCATTTT. Translated: CASSMRASNQPQHF. The full variable domain, in which reference TRBV19 and TRBJ1-5 provide the parts outside the CDR3, is DGGITQSPKYLFRKEGQNVTLSCEQNLNHDAMYWYRQDPGQGLRLIYYSQIVNDFQKGDIAEGYSVSREKKESFPLTVTSAQKNPTAFYLCASSMRASNQPQHFGDGTRLSIL.

This chain joins TRBV9 and TRBJ2-7; 8 bases are a match to TRBD2. The ends lost 4 bases at V and 7 bases at J; junction bases unmatched: 13. The V gene's germline CDR1 is SGDLS and CDR2 YYNGEE. CDR3 length: 15 residues. The chain's CDR3 is CASSPSSGSFQEQYF. Here the CDR3 DNA reads TGTGCCAGCAGCCCTTCTAGCGGGTCCTTCCAGGAGCAGTACTTC.

The sample holds many counts of this clonotype. The V gene is TRBV7-3, the J gene TRBJ2-3; D is unresolved. V lost 3 bases and J 2 bases, leaving 0 bases between the germline ends. CDR1 and CDR2 from the germline V gene are SGHTA and FQGTGA. The CDR3 runs 11 residues. The CDR3 nucleotides read TGTGCCAGCAGCTTCACAGATACGCAGTATTTT. Encoded protein: CASSFTDTQYF.

The chain uses TRBV12-3 or TRBV12-4 and TRBJ1-1; D unclear. The CDR3 has 15 residues. Trimming stripped 5 bases from V and 2 bases from J, with 15 bases between. The DNA of the CDR3 is TGTGCCAGCAGTCCCTTCCCATCTCTAAACACTGAAGCTTTCTTT. It encodes CASSPFPSLNTEAFF.

The V call is TRBV19, the J call TRBJ2-2; a weak D match, TRBD2 (6 bases). The CDR3 loop spans 12 amino acids. V dropped 10 bases and J dropped 7 bases, with 13 bases sitting between them. Germline V gene sequence: CDR1 LNHDA, CDR2 SQIVND (reference sequence). CDR3 in amino acids: CATNSGGGELFF. DNA of the CDR3: TGTGCCACAAATTCCGGGGGCGGGGAGCTGTTTTTT.

The chain recombines TRBV5-4 with TRBJ1-1, with 7 bases identical to TRBD1. The germline CDR1 and CDR2 sequences are SGHNT and YYREEE (reference sequence). J was trimmed by 5 bases and V by 4 bases; bases with no gene match: 11. This CDR3 is 15 amino acids long. The CDR3 spells CASSDATGWRTEAFF. In nucleotides, the CDR3 is TGTGCCAGCAGCGATGCGACAGGGTGGCGAACTGAAGCTTTCTTT.

The chain has TRBV6-2 or TRBV6-3 and TRBJ2-7; tentatively, D is TRBD1 (5 bases). The CDR3 has 14 amino acids. CDR1 MNHEY and CDR2 SVGEGT come from the germline V gene. Trimming removed 6 bases at V and 2 bases at J, with 14 bases between. CDR3 in amino acids: CASRFRDRPYEQYF. The CDR3 coding sequence is TGTGCCAGCAGATTCCGTGACAGACCCTACGAGCAGTACTTC.

This chain links TRBV14 with TRBJ1-1, with D unresolved. The germline V gene encodes CDR1 SGHDN and CDR2 FVKESK. The CDR3 has 14 residues. The V gene lost 3 bases and the J gene lost 0 bases, with 8 bases spanning the gap. The DNA of the CDR3 is TGTGCCAGCAGCCACGGACGGGTGAACACTGAAGCTTTCTTT. It encodes CASSHGRVNTEAFF.

This rearrangement joins TRBV3-1 to TRBJ2-1, with 10 bases lining up with TRBD2. The CDR3 is made up of 15 amino acids. V shed 1 base and J 4 bases; nucleotides not matched to a gene: 1. Germline V gene data show CDR1 as LGHDT and CDR2 as YNNKEL (reference sequence). The CDR3 nucleotides read TGTGCCAGCAGCCAAGCTAGCGGGGGATACAATGAGCAGTTCTTC. Amino acids: CASSQASGGYNEQFF.

The table lists this clonotype with a count of one. The rearrangement uses TRBV19 and TRBJ1-6; a weak D match, TRBD1 (5 bases). Trimming cost V 10 bases and J 1 base, with 14 bases left between them. The CDR3 runs to 15 residues. The germline V gene encodes CDR1 LNHDA and CDR2 SQIVND (reference sequence). The CDR3 loop is CATSSRGSYNSPLHF. The CDR3 nucleotides are TGTGCCACCTCGTCTCGGGGGTCCTATAATTCACCCCTCCACTTT. Filled out from reference TRBV19 and TRBJ1-6, the complete variable domain reads DGGITQSPKYLFRKEGQNVTLSCEQNLNHDAMYWYRQDPGQGLRLIYYSQIVNDFQKGDIAEGYSVSREKKESFPLTVTSAQKNPTAFYLCATSSRGSYNSPLHFGNGTRLTVT.

J is TRBJ2-3 and V is TRBV5-6; D not certain. V was clipped by 2 bases and J by 14 bases, with 12 bases between them. The CDR3 length is 11 residues. CDR1 SGHDT and CDR2 YYEEEE come from the germline V gene. The CDR3 is CASSLGPDPYF. CDR3 nucleotides: TGTGCCAGCAGCTTAGGTCCGGATCCGTATTTT.

This sequence joins TRBV11-2 and TRBJ1-1; D ambiguous. Deletions cut 5 bases from V and 0 bases from J, with 4 bases between. This CDR3 is built from 12 residues. Germline CDR1 and CDR2: SGHAT and FQNNGV. CDR3 region: CASSKMNTEAFF. DNA of the CDR3: TGTGCCAGCAGCAAAATGAACACTGAAGCTTTCTTT.

The CDR3: CASSLGGDTGELFF. The CDR3 DNA sequence: TGTGCCAGCAGTCTCGGTGGCGACACCGGGGAGCTGTTTTTT. V usage is TRBV9 and J usage is TRBJ2-2, with D unresolved. V lost 5 bases, J lost 3 bases, and 11 bases lay in between. This CDR3 has 14 amino acids. Germline CDR1 SGDLS, CDR2 YYNGEE.

This clonotype showed up just once. CDR3 nucleotide sequence: TGTGCCAGCAGCGTACCCGAGGGAGGTGCGAACACCGGGGAGCTGTTTTTT. Encoded protein: CASSVPEGGANTGELFF. The chain joins TRBV9 to TRBJ2-2; perhaps TRBD2 as D (6 bases). The CDR3 runs to 17 residues. The V gene lost 1 base and the J gene lost 0 bases, with 13 bases spanning the gap. CDR1 is SGDLS, CDR2 YYNGEE, per germline.